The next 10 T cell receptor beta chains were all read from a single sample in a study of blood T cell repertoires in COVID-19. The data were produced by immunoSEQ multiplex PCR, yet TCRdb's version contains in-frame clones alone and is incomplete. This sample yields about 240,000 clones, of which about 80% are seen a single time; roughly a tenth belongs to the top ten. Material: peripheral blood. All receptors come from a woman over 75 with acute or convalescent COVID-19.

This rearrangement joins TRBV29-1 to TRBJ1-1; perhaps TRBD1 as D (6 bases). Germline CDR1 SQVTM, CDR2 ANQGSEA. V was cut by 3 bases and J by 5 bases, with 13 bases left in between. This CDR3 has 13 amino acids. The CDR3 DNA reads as TGCAGCGTTGAGTCCAGGGGTGGTACTGAAGCTTTCTTT. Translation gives CSVESRGGTEAFF.

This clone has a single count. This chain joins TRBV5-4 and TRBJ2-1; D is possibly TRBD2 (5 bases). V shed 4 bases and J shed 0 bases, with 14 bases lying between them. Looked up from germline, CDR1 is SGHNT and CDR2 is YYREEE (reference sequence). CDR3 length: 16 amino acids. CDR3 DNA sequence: TGTGCCAGCAGCAGCCGGGGTTCCCTCTCCTACAATGAGCAGTTCTTC. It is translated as CASSSRGSLSYNEQFF.

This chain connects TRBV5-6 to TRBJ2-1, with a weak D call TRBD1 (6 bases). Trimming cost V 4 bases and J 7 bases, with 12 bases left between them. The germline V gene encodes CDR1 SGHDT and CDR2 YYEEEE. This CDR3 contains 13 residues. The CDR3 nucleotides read TGTGCCAGCAGCCCCACAGGGTTGAATGAGCAGTTCTTC. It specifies CASSPTGLNEQFF.

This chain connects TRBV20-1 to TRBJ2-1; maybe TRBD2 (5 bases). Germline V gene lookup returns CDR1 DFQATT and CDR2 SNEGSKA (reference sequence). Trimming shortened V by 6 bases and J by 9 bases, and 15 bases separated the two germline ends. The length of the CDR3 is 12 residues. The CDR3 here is CSASSDRGEQFF. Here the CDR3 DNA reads TGCAGTGCCAGTAGCGACCGGGGTGAGCAGTTCTTC.

The CDR3 loop reads CSPSGGGEQFF. DNA of the CDR3: TGCTCGCCTAGCGGGGGGGGTGAGCAGTTCTTC. The chain has TRBV29-1 and TRBJ2-1; 12 nucleotides agree with TRBD2. The CDR3 covers 11 residues. Germline V gives CDR1 SQVTM, CDR2 ANQGSEA.

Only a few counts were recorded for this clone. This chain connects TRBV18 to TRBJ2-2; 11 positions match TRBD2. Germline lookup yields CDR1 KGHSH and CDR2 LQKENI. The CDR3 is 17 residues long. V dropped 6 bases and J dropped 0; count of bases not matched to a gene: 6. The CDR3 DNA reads TGTGCCAGCTCCAGAACTAGCGGGGGATCGAACACCGGGGAGCTGTTTTTT. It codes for CASSRTSGGSNTGELFF.

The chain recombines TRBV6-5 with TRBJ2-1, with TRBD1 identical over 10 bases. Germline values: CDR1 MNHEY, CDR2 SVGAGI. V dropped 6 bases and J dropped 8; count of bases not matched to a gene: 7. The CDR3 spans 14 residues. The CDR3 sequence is CASRLGQGVYEQFF. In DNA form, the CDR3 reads TGTGCCAGCAGACTCGGACAGGGGGTCTATGAGCAGTTCTTC.

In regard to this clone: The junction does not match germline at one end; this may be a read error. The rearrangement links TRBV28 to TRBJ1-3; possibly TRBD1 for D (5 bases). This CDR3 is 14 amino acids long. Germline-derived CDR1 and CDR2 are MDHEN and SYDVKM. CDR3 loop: CASSLWGPGNTIYF. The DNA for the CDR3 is TGTGCCAGCAGCTTATGGGGCCCTGGAAACACCATATATTTT.

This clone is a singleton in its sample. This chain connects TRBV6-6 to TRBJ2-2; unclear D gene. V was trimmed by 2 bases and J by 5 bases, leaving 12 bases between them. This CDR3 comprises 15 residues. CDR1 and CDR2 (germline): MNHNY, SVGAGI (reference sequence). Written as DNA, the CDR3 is TGTGCCAGCAGTTACGTACAGACGGCTACCGGGGAGCTGTTTTTT. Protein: CASSYVQTATGELFF.

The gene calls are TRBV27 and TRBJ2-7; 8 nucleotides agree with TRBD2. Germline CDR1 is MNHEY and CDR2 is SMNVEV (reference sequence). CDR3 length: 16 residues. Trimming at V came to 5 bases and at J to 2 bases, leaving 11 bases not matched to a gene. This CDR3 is CASSISRGLGAYEQYF. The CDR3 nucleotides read TGTGCCAGCAGTATTTCTCGGGGACTAGGAGCCTACGAGCAGTACTTC.